Presented here are 15 T cell receptor beta chains from one specimen sequenced in a study of blood T cell repertoires in COVID-19 (dated by TCRdb to 2020 to 2021). The library was generated by the immunoSEQ multiplex PCR assay. What TCRdb holds here is the immuneACCESS table cut down to in-frame rearrangements. Part of the clones is not present; checked against another copy, under half of the missing clones reflect an unresolved V gene, and the others are unexplained. This sample lists 150,000 or so clones; less than 90% were detected once. Approximately 8% of the sample is taken by the ten largest. The sequenced sample was PBMCs or T cells enriched from blood (not recorded which). All receptors derive from a woman aged 50 to 65 who had recovered from COVID-19.

The rearrangement uses TRBV24-1 and TRBJ1-5; D uncertain. The germline CDR1 and CDR2 sequences are KGHDR and SFDVKD. V lost 5 bases and J 3 bases, leaving 7 bases between the germline ends. The CDR3 sequence is 13 residues long. CDR3 bases: TGTGCCACCAGTGCGGGGTTCAATCAGCCCCAGCATTTT. This sequence encodes CATSAGFNQPQHF.

The chain employs TRBV5-1 and TRBJ2-3, with D perhaps matching TRBD2 (5 bases). This CDR3 is built from 15 residues. V was pared by 4 bases and J by 5 bases, with 17 bases between. Germline V CDR1 and CDR2: SGHRS, YFSETQ. CDR3 amino acids: CASSPEGLWKDTQYF. For the CDR3, the DNA is TGCGCCAGCAGCCCAGAGGGTTTGTGGAAAGATACGCAGTATTTT.

In its sample, this clone was seen once. The rearrangement uses TRBV6-5 and TRBJ1-1; D is ambiguous. The CDR3 covers 14 residues. In germline, CDR1 is MNHEY, CDR2 SVGAGI. Trimming pared 7 bases from V and 5 bases from J, leaving 17 bases between. The CDR3 DNA reads TGTGCCAGCATGAGGAGCCGCGGCTGGACTGAAGCTTTCTTT. As protein: CASMRSRGWTEAFF.

The genes are TRBV6-5 and TRBJ1-3, with D hard to call. With 4 bases removed from V and 0 bases from J, the gap between germline ends came to 7 bases. This CDR3 spans 14 amino acids. The germline V gene encodes CDR1 MNHEY and CDR2 SVGAGI. CDR3 loop: CASSSLSSGNTIYF. Written as DNA, the CDR3 is TGTGCCAGCAGTTCACTGAGCTCTGGAAACACCATATATTTT.

This clone has only one observation. This chain joins TRBV5-1 and TRBJ2-3; 9 bases map to TRBD2. CDR3 length equals 17 residues. V dropped 4 bases and J dropped 5; count of bases not matched to a gene: 14. Germline lookup yields CDR1 SGHRS and CDR2 YFSETQ. The chain's CDR3 is CASSDAPGAGGRDTQYF. CDR3 DNA sequence: TGCGCCAGCAGCGACGCTCCGGGAGCGGGGGGTAGAGATACGCAGTATTTT.

The CDR3 region has the DNA TGTGCCAGCAGCCCCCTACGGGGGGCTGGAAACACCATATATTTT. Protein: CASSPLRGAGNTIYF. The chain uses TRBV7-2 and TRBJ1-3; the D gene is possibly TRBD1 (5 bases). The length of the CDR3 is 15 residues. V gave up 5 bases and J gave up 2 bases, with 13 bases separating them. Germline V gives CDR1 SGHTA, CDR2 FQGNSA.

The chain uses TRBV3-1 (or the pseudogene TRBV3-2) and TRBJ1-6; D is undetermined. Germline CDR1 reads LGHDT; CDR2 reads YNNKEL (reference sequence). This CDR3 has 15 amino acids. Trimming took 2 bases from V and 8 from J, leaving 13 bases between them. CDR3 bases: TGTGCCAGCAGCCAACTCGAGAGCCTATATTCACCCCTCCACTTT. It yields the protein CASSQLESLYSPLHF.

This sequence joins TRBV5-6 and TRBJ1-5, with no clear D. In germline, CDR1 is SGHDT, CDR2 YYEEEE. This CDR3 spans 15 amino acids. The V gene lost 1 base and the J gene lost 0 bases, with 8 bases spanning the gap. For the CDR3, the DNA is TGTGCCAGCAGCTTGCGCGCTTATAGCAATCAGCCCCAGCATTTT. Translated, it gives CASSLRAYSNQPQHF.

The chain has TRBV13 and TRBJ2-7; D is undetermined. Per germline, CDR1 PRHDT and CDR2 FYEKMQ (reference sequence). The CDR3 has 14 amino acids. V was cut by 2 bases and J by 5 bases, with 13 bases left in between. CDR3 DNA: TGTGCCAGCAGCTTATCCGAGGTTCGAAACGAGCAGTACTTC. Protein sequence: CASSLSEVRNEQYF.

The chain is built from TRBV29-1 and TRBJ2-5; D might be TRBD1 (5 bases). Germline CDR1 is SQVTM and CDR2 is ANQGSEA. This CDR3 contains 15 residues. With 3 bases removed from V and 6 bases from J, the gap between germline ends came to 20 bases. CDR3 loop: CSVDVSGQGRQTQYF. CDR3 sequence (DNA): TGCAGCGTTGATGTGTCTGGGCAGGGAAGACAGACCCAGTACTTC. Full variable domain (outside the CDR3, taken from reference TRBV29-1 and TRBJ2-5): SAVISQKPSRDICQRGTSLTIQCQVDSQVTMMFWYRQQPGQSLTLIATANQGSEATYESGFVIDKFPISRPNLTFSTLTVSNMSPEDSSIYLCSVDVSGQGRQTQYFGPGTRLLVL.

This chain links TRBV3-1 (or the pseudogene TRBV3-2) with TRBJ2-5, with 8 bases matching TRBD2. CDR3 length equals 13 residues. Germline lookup yields CDR1 LGHDT and CDR2 YNNKEL (reference sequence). With V trimmed by 1 base and J by 9 bases, 4 bases remained unmatched. The CDR3 region is CASSQGTGRAQYF. The CDR3, as DNA: TGTGCCAGCAGCCAAGGGACCGGGAGGGCCCAGTACTTC.

The rearrangement joins TRBV5-4 to TRBJ1-6; TRBD1 might be the D (5 bases). Trimming cost V 1 base and J 7 bases, with 18 bases left between them. CDR1 and CDR2 from the germline V gene are SGHNT and YYREEE (reference sequence). CDR3 length equals 17 residues. The CDR3 DNA sequence: TGTGCCAGCAGCTTGTGGGCAGGGACTGTTTCAAATTCACCCCTCCACTTT. Amino acids: CASSLWAGTVSNSPLHF.

V is TRBV7-2 and J is TRBJ1-6; D is perhaps TRBD1 (6 bases). Germline CDR1 SGHTA, CDR2 FQGNSA. The CDR3 consists of 15 residues. V lost 4 bases, J lost 7 bases, and 14 bases lay in between. The CDR3 DNA follows: TGTGCCAGCAGCTCTGAGGGTCAGGGGAATTCACCCCTCCACTTT. Amino acid sequence: CASSSEGQGNSPLHF.

V is TRBV3-1 (or the pseudogene TRBV3-2) and J is TRBJ2-1; 7 bases match TRBD1. This CDR3 contains 14 residues. Trimming took 4 bases from V and 9 from J; bases not matched to a gene: 9. Germline loops: CDR1 LGHDT, CDR2 YNNKEL (reference sequence). CDR3 sequence reads: CASSPRGSRGEQFF. The CDR3 bases are TGTGCCAGCAGCCCCAGGGGGTCCCGCGGTGAGCAGTTCTTC.

This clone has only a few counts. V usage is TRBV3-1 (or the pseudogene TRBV3-2) and J usage is TRBJ2-5, with D perhaps matching TRBD1 (5 bases). The V end lost 1 base, the J end lost 1 base, and 10 bases lay between the germline ends. There are 15 residues in the CDR3. Germline CDR1 LGHDT, CDR2 YNNKEL (reference sequence). The CDR3 protein is CASSQVQGAQETQYF. In DNA, the CDR3 is TGTGCCAGCAGCCAAGTTCAAGGGGCCCAAGAGACCCAGTACTTC.